This T cell receptor (beta chain) is drawn from a study of blood T cell repertoires in COVID-19. Study context: Sites in the United States, Italy and Spain provided acute and convalescent COVID-19 samples. PBMCs, B-cell-depleted T cells, or T cells were the source of the cDNA or gDNA that made up the material.

CDR1 MNHEY and CDR2 SMNVEV come from the germline V gene (reference sequence). The CDR3 contains 12 residues. The V gene lost 3 bases and the J gene lost 7 bases, with 4 bases spanning the gap. The data were produced by immunoSEQ multiplex PCR, yet TCRdb's version contains in-frame clones alone and is incomplete. The repertoire holds 80,000 to 90,000 clones, with more than 75% as singletons. This clone has only one observation. This TCR came from a middle-aged man with acute or convalescent COVID-19. The chain couples TRBV27 to TRBJ1-6, with D unclear. Material: peripheral blood. CDR3 in DNA: TGTGCCAGCAGTTTCTACAATTCACCCCTCCACTTT. Its protein product is CASSFYNSPLHF.